This T cell receptor (beta chain) was sequenced in a study of CD8+ T cells in alopecia areata. Trimming pared 6 bases from V and 1 base from J, leaving 10 bases between. CDR1 is MNHEY, CDR2 SVGAGI, per germline. The CDR3 extends over 14 amino acids. RNA was isolated and reverse transcribed to cDNA, the sequencing template. Repertoires were generated with immunoSEQ multiplex PCR, while TCRdb's copy carries only in-frame clones and drops some. This sample has hundreds of thousands of clones, with just over 65% found just once. Treatment in this sample: oral pan-JAK inhibitor, 5-10 mg twice daily. This material consisted of CD4+ T cells sorted from blood, taken at week 44, from a patient treated with tofacitinib. The receptor comes from a human donor with alopecia areata. V is TRBV6-5 and J is TRBJ2-1, with D perhaps matching TRBD1 (6 bases). The CDR3: CASRRTDSYNEQFF. CDR3 nucleotide sequence: TGTGCCAGCAGGAGGACAGATTCCTACAATGAGCAGTTCTTC.